The following is a TCR beta chain sequence with its context. What this receptor recognizes is not known. Base quality data are lacking; no much larger clone is found one base away. The immunoSEQ Assay, a bias-controlled multiplex PCR, was used to amplify TCRbeta CDR3 regions from genomic DNA. The original methods were these. Nucleated cell counts per sample were estimated from amplification of reference gene primers within the assay. Sequence reads were collapsed and filtered to measure the absolute abundance of every unique TCRbeta CDR3 rearrangement. For each sample, productive Simpson clonality was calculated by taking the square root of Simpson's diversity index across productive rearrangements. TCRdb carries this immuneACCESS record with in-frame sequences only. Its versions omit some clonotypes, under half of them owing to an unresolved V gene in the studies checked, with the rest unexplained. Clone size and the V and J calls come from that table; the DNA yielded D and trimming. A total of 300,000 to 450,000 clones appear in this sample, approximately 89% of them only once. More than 9% of the sample belongs to the ten largest clones.

This specimen comes from a study of blood T cell repertoires in COVID-19 (dated by TCRdb to 2018 to 2020). For context, the study as a whole: Samples from collaborators originated in the United States, Italy and Spain and spanned both the acute and convalescent phases of COVID-19. The dataset comprised deeply sampled blood TCRbeta repertoires from subjects exposed to, actively infected with, or recovered from COVID-19. The prospective study material was composed of cDNA or gDNA derived from T cells, B-cell-depleted T cells, or PBMCs. Samples were obtained from the ongoing ImmuneRACE study (first 160 participants) and from about 1,300 subjects provided by 6 global collaborators. Where available, HLA class I and class II types were obtained from metadata supplied by the sample provider rather than from assay-based typing. The repertoires were released in a freely available public database meant as a resource for research on the immune response to SARS-CoV-2. Nearly every sample came with metadata listing a de-identified subject ID, COVID-19 status, age in years and sex.

Paper-wide results and their limitations: The amount of clinical and demographic metadata varied by source and participant and was provided uncurated.

At one collaborating source in Seattle, patients were enrolled during active infection and were followed longitudinally through the course of disease. Each collaborating institution followed its own protocols to collect whole blood in K2EDTA tubes. Collaborator samples were shipped for TCRbeta analysis as frozen whole blood, isolated PBMCs, or DNA extracted from either sample type. V lost 2 bases and J lost 3 bases; the stretch between them is 11 bases long. CDR3 length: 14 amino acids, cysteine to phenylalanine. The kept DNA is CDR3 alone, 42 bases in frame from the first base. CDR1 and CDR2 were assigned from the germline V gene (reference sequence) as LGHDT and YNNKEL.

Sample: peripheral blood. Recombination linked TRBV3-1 (or the pseudogene TRBV3-2) to TRBJ2-7; tentative D gene TRBD1, with 5 bases matching. The TCR originated in a woman aged 25 to 45 with COVID-19, enrolled during active disease. The CDR3 corresponds to CASSQTLTDYEQYF. The DNA is as follows: TGTGCCAGCAGCCAAACCCTGACAGACTACGAGCAGTACTTC.